A single sample is the source of the 5 T cell receptor beta chains below, sequenced in a study of PD-1 blockade in classical Hodgkin lymphoma (dated by TCRdb to about 2020). The library was prepared using the immunoSEQ multiplex PCR assay. Entries here come from immuneACCESS through TCRdb and include only in-frame sequences with V and J called. Some clones fail to appear in such tables; in the studies checked, an unresolved V gene covers under half of the shortfall, and the cause of the remainder is unknown. The sample contains tens of thousands of clones, around 89% of them found a single time. The ten largest make up 15% of the sample. The time point label on this specimen signifies: cycle 1 day 1 (C1D1), immediately before nivolumab initiation. All trial patients had relapsed after autologous stem cell transplantation, with cohorts A, B and C differing in prior brentuximab vedotin exposure. Sequenced here: peripheral blood mononuclear cells (PBMCs), sampled at baseline. These receptors were obtained from a human donor with classical Hodgkin lymphoma.

The CDR3, as DNA: TGTGCCAGCAGTGAACAATGGGGTCCAGAGACCCAGTACTTC. Translated, it gives CASSEQWGPETQYF. The V gene is TRBV6-1, the J gene TRBJ2-5; D is ambiguous. The CDR3 has 14 residues. V gave up 2 bases and J gave up 4 bases, with 11 bases separating them. The germline V gene encodes CDR1 MNHNS and CDR2 SASEGT.

This chain links TRBV19 with TRBJ1-1, with TRBD1 matching over 8 bases. The CDR3 contains 13 residues. The V segment lost 7 bases and the J segment 4 bases; nucleotides outside the gene matches: 5. Germline assignment: CDR1 LNHDA and CDR2 SQIVND (reference sequence). The CDR3 here is CASTQDRGTEAFF. For the CDR3, the DNA is TGTGCCAGTACTCAAGACAGGGGCACTGAAGCTTTCTTT.

In its sample, this clone was seen a few times. The chain couples TRBV2 to TRBJ1-1, with no clear D. Germline loops: CDR1 SNHLY, CDR2 FYNNEI. The CDR3 is 12 amino acids. The V end was cut by 6 bases, the J end by 4 bases, with 9 bases between. In DNA form, the CDR3 reads TGTGCCAGCAGAACGATGGGCACTGAAGCTTTCTTT. It is translated as CASRTMGTEAFF.

This clone came up many times. This chain connects TRBV11-2 to TRBJ2-7; 8 bases match TRBD1. The CDR3 extends over 13 amino acids. J was trimmed by 7 bases and V by 5 bases; bases with no gene match: 7. Germline V gene lookup returns CDR1 SGHAT and CDR2 FQNNGV. The CDR3 reads CASSQGQGWEQYF. In nucleotides, the CDR3 is TGTGCCAGCAGCCAAGGACAGGGTTGGGAGCAGTACTTC.

This sequence joins TRBV6-6 and TRBJ2-2; maybe TRBD1 (6 bases). CDR3 length equals 15 residues. V gave up 6 bases and J gave up 6 bases, with 17 bases separating them. Germline CDR1 is MNHNY and CDR2 is SVGAGI (reference sequence). The CDR3 loop reads CASSPRGSGAGELFF. CDR3 nucleotide sequence: TGTGCCAGCAGCCCCCGCGGATCAGGGGCCGGGGAGCTGTTTTTT.